What follows is one T cell receptor (beta chain) and its context. The germline gives CDR1 GTSNPN, CDR2 SVGIG (reference sequence). Trimming took off 2 bases at V and 6 bases at J, with 11 bases between the two ends. This CDR3 region has 13 residues. Per the authors' pipeline: How many nucleated cells were present was estimated from reference gene primer amplification. Clones were read by immunoSEQ multiplex PCR, and TCRdb kept only the in-frame ones, dropping some. The V and J calls and clone size come from that table; D and trimming were worked out from the DNA. The repertoire holds around 70,000 clones, almost 85% seen once, with around 35% in the top ten. The data were obtained in a study of blood T cell repertoires in COVID-19. Study at large: Nucleic acid was either cDNA or gDNA, and it came from T cells, B-cell-depleted T cells, or PBMCs.

The chain couples TRBV30 to TRBJ2-1; maybe TRBD2 (6 bases). The receptor comes from a man in his sixties or seventies with acute or convalescent COVID-19. Material for sequencing was peripheral blood. This CDR3 is CAWSRTTPNEQFF. CDR3 nucleotide sequence: TGTGCCTGGAGTAGGACTACCCCCAATGAGCAGTTCTTC.